This T cell receptor beta chain is drawn from a study of tumor-infiltrating lymphocytes in primary liver carcinoma. Alongside blood RNA obtained from unsorted whole blood, germline DNA was also extracted. cDNA specific to TCR beta was made from approximately 500 ng of total RNA, with a constant-region primer employed for priming. It was through three nested multiplex PCR rounds of slightly modified ARM-PCR that TCR beta libraries arose. Two initial PCR rounds of about 11 cycles each paired TRBV1-TRBV30 forward primers with a C-beta reverse primer. One entry per CDR3 protein, called by TCRdb with MiXCR from the multiplex PCR reads. The sample holds hundreds of thousands of distinct CDR3 sequences; around 50% are singletons and the top ten take over 15%. This clonotype has just a few counts. V was cut by 8 bases and J by 5 bases, with 18 bases left in between. Germline V gene lookup returns CDR1 MGHRA and CDR2 YSYEKL. The CDR3 is 14 residues long.

The sequencing sample was made of peripheral blood. The source is a woman under 40 with primary liver carcinoma and hepatitis B virus infection. The chain has TRBV4-1 and TRBJ2-5; D may be TRBD2 (7 bases). The CDR3 DNA is TGCGCCAGCCAAGAAGAGAGGGGGGGCGAGACCCAGTACTTC. Its translation: CASQEERGGETQYF.